This T cell receptor beta chain emerged from a study of blood T cells in healthy people across ages. V trimming: 5 bases; J trimming: 8 bases; junction bases outside the gene matches: 5. CDR1 is SGHTA and CDR2 is FQGTGA in the germline V gene. The CDR3 has 13 residues. Each of the donors had 8 to 10 milliliters of peripheral blood drawn into EDTA-treated Vacutainer tubes. A J-beta primer mix and a sample-barcoded 5' primer were used in a second PCR of roughly 6 to 11 cycles. TCRdb itself ran the 5' RACE reads through MiXCR, one entry per CDR3 protein. The sample lists 1.5 million to 2 million distinct CDR3 sequences; about 31% were seen once.

Specimen: blood. The J gene is TRBJ2-1, the V gene TRBV7-3, with 8 bases that match TRBD1. This sequence originates from a woman aged 30 to 39 in good health. The CDR3 spells CASSTDRADEQFF. CDR3 nucleotide sequence: TGTGCCAGCAGCACGGACAGGGCGGATGAGCAGTTCTTC.